The 22 T cell receptor beta chains reported below all come from one sample, sequenced in a study of T-cell reconstitution after alpha-beta-depleted transplantation in children. TCRbeta library construction was performed incorporating unique molecular identifiers. TCRdb passed the PCR reads through MiXCR, listing each CDR3 protein once. The sample lists 500,000 to 600,000 distinct CDR3 sequences, approximately 20% seen once, with approximately 3% in the top ten. The sample here was PBMCs from the stem cell graft donor, taken from the stem cell graft. The receptor set was obtained from a human donor who donated a stem cell graft to a child with acute lymphoblastic leukemia.

This rearrangement joins TRBV10-3 to TRBJ2-1; D ambiguous. V gave up 6 bases and J gave up 7 bases, with 7 bases separating them. This CDR3 is built from 11 residues. Germline CDR1 reads ENHRY; CDR2 reads SYGVKD. DNA of the CDR3: TGTGCCATCAGCGACCTTAATGAGCAGTTCTTC. Residues: CAISDLNEQFF.

This clonotype was picked up a small number of times. The chain employs TRBV15 and TRBJ2-7, with D possibly matching TRBD2 (7 bases). Between the trimmed V and J ends, which lost 5 bases and 6 bases, there was a span of 17 bases. The germline V gene has CDR1 LNHNV and CDR2 YYDKDF (reference sequence). The CDR3 extends over 14 amino acids. DNA of the CDR3: TGTGCCACCAGCCCCCTGGGGGGGCTTGCCGAGCAGTACTTC. It specifies CATSPLGGLAEQYF.

Note on this clonotype: The junction departs from germline at one end; a sequencing error may be responsible. The genes are TRBV12-3 or TRBV12-4 and TRBJ2-7; the D gene is possibly TRBD1 (6 bases). CDR3 length: 12 residues. CDR3 DNA: TGTGCCAGCAACTCCCAGGGCCAGCGACAGGACTTC. Its translation: CASNSQGQRQDF.

In regard to this clonotype: One junction end does not reproduce the germline sequence, and a read error may be involved. The chain uses TRBV5-1 and TRBJ2-1; TRBD2 matches at 9 bases. Germline V CDR1 and CDR2: SGHRS, YFSETQ. This CDR3 spans 16 amino acids. CDR3 sequence reads: CASSLELAGSYNEQFF. The CDR3 nucleotides read TGTGCCAGCAGCTTAGAACTAGCGGGCTCCTACAATGAGCAGTTCTTC.

The chain couples TRBV14 to TRBJ2-4, with D perhaps given as TRBD1 or TRBD2 (5 bases each). The CDR3 contains 18 residues. Germline CDR1 and CDR2: SGHDN and FVKESK. Deletions cut 1 base from V and 3 bases from J, with 19 bases between. The CDR3 nucleotides read TGTGCCAGCAGCCAAGTTCAAAGGGACGTTGTAGGCAAAAACATTCAGTACTTC. As protein: CASSQVQRDVVGKNIQYF. Drawing the rest from reference TRBV14 and TRBJ2-4, the complete variable domain is EAGVTQFPSHSVIEKGQTVTLRCDPISGHDNLYWYRRVMGKEIKFLLHFVKESKQDESGMPNNRFLAERTGGTYSTLKVQPAELEDSGVYFCASSQVQRDVVGKNIQYFGAGTRLSVL.

This clonotype was counted between two and nine times. CDR3 region: CASSLSRDHEQYF. The CDR3 coding sequence is TGTGCCAGCAGTTTAAGCAGGGACCACGAGCAGTACTTC. J is TRBJ2-7 and V is TRBV12-3 or TRBV12-4, with D perhaps TRBD1 or TRBD2 (5 bases each). The CDR3 sequence is 13 residues long. Between the trimmed V and J ends, which lost 2 bases and 5 bases, there was a span of 10 bases.

The CDR3 sequence is CASSLDLGQGCNQPQHF. CDR3 coding DNA: TGTGCCAGCAGCTTAGATCTGGGACAGGGATGCAATCAGCCCCAGCATTTT. The chain carries TRBV11-3 and TRBJ1-5, with 9 bases matching TRBD1. Germline CDR1 SGHNT, CDR2 YENEEA. The CDR3 consists of 17 residues. V dropped 0 bases and J dropped 2; count of bases not matched to a gene: 5.

This chain links TRBV20-1 with TRBJ1-1; possible D gene TRBD1, 5 bases. V was trimmed by 2 bases and J by 6 bases, leaving 16 bases between them. The CDR3 totals 14 residues. Germline lookup yields CDR1 DFQATT and CDR2 SNEGSKA (reference sequence). CDR3 sequence: CSARPGLSSPEAFF. Written as DNA, the CDR3 is TGCAGTGCTAGACCGGGACTTTCCTCCCCTGAAGCTTTCTTT.

A few counts support this clonotype. The genes are TRBV10-1 and TRBJ2-7; TRBD1 matches 8 bases. Germline V gene sequence: CDR1 WNHNN, CDR2 SYGVQD (reference sequence). This CDR3 has 15 residues. V dropped 3 bases and J dropped 4; count of bases not matched to a gene: 8. The CDR3 loop is CASSDRAGGEYEQYF. CDR3 DNA sequence: TGCGCCAGCAGTGATAGGGCAGGGGGCGAATACGAGCAGTACTTC.

Worth noting for this clonotype: A read error may be the cause here, since a much bigger clone is one base away. The rearrangement uses TRBV12-3 or TRBV12-4 and TRBJ1-5, with TRBD1 as a possible D gene (5 bases). V gave up 4 bases and J gave up 2 bases, with 12 bases separating them. This CDR3 has 15 amino acids. CDR3 residues: CASSSAGARNQPQHF. The CDR3 region has the DNA TGTGCCAGCAGTTCAGCCGGGGCGCGCAATCAGCCCCAGCATTTT.

This clonotype came up a few times. V is TRBV7-9 and J is TRBJ1-1; 11 positions match TRBD1. V trimming: 5 bases; J trimming: 1 base; junction bases outside the gene matches: 6. The CDR3 has 16 residues. Germline V lookup: CDR1 SEHNR, CDR2 FQNEAQ (reference sequence). CDR3 nucleotides: TGTGCCAGCAGCAAGGGACAGGGGGTGCGGAACACTGAAGCTTTCTTT. Translating gives CASSKGQGVRNTEAFF.

The J gene is TRBJ1-2, the V gene TRBV5-1; 8 bases fit TRBD1. The J segment lost 4 bases and the V segment lost 5 bases, leaving 16 bases of the junction unmatched. The germline V gene encodes CDR1 SGHRS and CDR2 YFSETQ. This CDR3 has 17 residues. The CDR3 protein is CASSSRATGELAYGYTF. Written as DNA, the CDR3 is TGCGCCAGCAGTTCCCGGGCGACAGGGGAGCTTGCCTATGGCTACACCTTC.

This chain connects TRBV12-3 or TRBV12-4 to TRBJ2-1, with 12 bases that match TRBD2. J lost 8 bases, V lost 6 bases, and 8 bases had no gene match. The CDR3 extends over 15 amino acids. The DNA for the CDR3 is TGTGCCAGCAGCCTTGGACTAGCGGGATACGATGAGCAGTTCTTC. Protein sequence: CASSLGLAGYDEQFF.

This chain connects TRBV12-3 or TRBV12-4 to TRBJ2-2; tentatively, D is TRBD2 (6 bases). V was clipped by 1 base and J by 7 bases, with 10 bases between them. The CDR3 extends over 14 amino acids. CDR3 protein: CASSLVGLFGELFF. The CDR3 DNA is TGTGCCAGCAGTTTAGTAGGACTATTCGGGGAGCTGTTTTTT.

The J gene is TRBJ2-5, the V gene TRBV12-3 or TRBV12-4; no clear D. Trimming removed 5 bases at V and 5 bases at J, with 12 bases between. The CDR3 covers 13 residues. CDR3 residues: CASSTSSRETQYF. In nucleotides, the CDR3 is TGTGCCAGCAGTACATCCTCCAGGGAGACCCAGTACTTC.

V and J are TRBV7-6 and TRBJ2-3, with TRBD2 matching over 7 bases. Germline assignment: CDR1 SGHVS and CDR2 FNYEAQ. V gave up 0 bases and J gave up 4 bases; unmatched junction bases: 7. The CDR3 covers 16 residues. The CDR3 protein is CASSLAGVGGSDTQYF. The CDR3 DNA sequence: TGTGCCAGCAGCTTAGCAGGGGTCGGGGGGTCAGATACGCAGTATTTT.

This clonotype was seen a few times. The rearrangement uses TRBV4-2 and TRBJ2-7, with D perhaps TRBD2 (5 bases). The germline V gene has CDR1 LGHNA and CDR2 YNFKEQ. The CDR3 sequence is 16 residues long. The germline V and J ends were trimmed by 0 bases and 2 bases, with 14 bases remaining between them. CDR3 sequence (DNA): TGTGCCAGCAGCCAAGATACCGGAGGCGGTACCTACGAGCAGTACTTC. Residues: CASSQDTGGGTYEQYF.

The chain employs TRBV7-8 and TRBJ2-5, with 7 bases matching TRBD1. Per germline, CDR1 SGHVS and CDR2 FQNEAQ. This CDR3 contains 14 residues. The J segment lost 5 bases and the V segment lost 6 bases, leaving 9 bases of the junction unmatched. CDR3 sequence reads: CASSLTQGKETQYF. In DNA, the CDR3 is TGTGCCAGCAGTCTGACACAGGGGAAGGAGACCCAGTACTTC.

This clonotype was seen only a few times. V and J are TRBV12-3 or TRBV12-4 and TRBJ1-1; D is undetermined. Deletions cut 6 bases from V and 1 base from J, with 15 bases between. The CDR3 consists of 15 residues. The CDR3, as DNA: TGTGCCAGCAGCTACTCCCGGGCGGGGAACACTGAAGCTTTCTTT. Translation: CASSYSRAGNTEAFF.

The table lists this clonotype with many counts. V usage is TRBV7-9 and J usage is TRBJ2-1, with 8 bases that match TRBD2. Germline values: CDR1 SEHNR, CDR2 FQNEAQ (reference sequence). The CDR3 has 11 amino acids. The trim removed 6 bases at V and 10 bases at J, leaving 2 bases unmatched. The CDR3 DNA sequence: TGTGCCAGCAGTGCGGGAGGAGAGCAGTTCTTC. It is translated as CASSAGGEQFF. The complete variable domain, with remaining parts taken from reference TRBV7-9 and TRBJ2-1, reads DTGVSQNPRHKITKRGQNVTFRCDPISEHNRLYWYRQTLGQGPEFLTYFQNEAQLEKSRLLSDRFSAERPKGSFSTLEIQRTEQGDSAMYLCASSAGGEQFFGPGTRLTVL.

This clonotype was counted only a few times. The V gene is TRBV5-1, the J gene TRBJ2-3, with 7 positions matching TRBD2. Germline V gives CDR1 SGHRS, CDR2 YFSETQ. The CDR3 loop spans 16 amino acids. After removal of 1 base from V and 6 bases from J, the junction contained 11 bases not matched to a gene. The CDR3 protein is CASSLYEGGPSDTQYF. The CDR3 coding sequence is TGCGCCAGCAGCTTGTACGAGGGAGGGCCGTCGGATACGCAGTATTTT.

The chain is built from TRBV24-1 and TRBJ2-1; maybe TRBD1 (6 bases). Germline CDR1 KGHDR, CDR2 SFDVKD. V was pared by 4 bases and J by 3 bases, with 18 bases between. The CDR3 contains 17 residues. The CDR3 DNA reads as TGTGCCACCAGTGAATACAACGTCGGCAGGGGCTACAATGAGCAGTTCTTC. Translation: CATSEYNVGRGYNEQFF.